The 30 T cell receptor beta chains listed next were all sequenced from one sample in a study of blood T cell repertoires in COVID-19 (dated by TCRdb to about 2020). The library was prepared using the immunoSEQ multiplex PCR assay. The table comes from immuneACCESS by way of TCRdb, which keeps in-frame sequences with V and J called. Part of the clones is missing from these tables; in studies checked, under half for an unresolved V gene and the rest for unknown reasons. This sample comprises some 150,000 clones, roughly 84% of them detected only once. The top ten hold 0.63% of the sample. Sequencing was performed on peripheral blood. The receptors were gathered from a man aged 55 to 69 with COVID-19, enrolled during active disease.

The rearrangement uses TRBV5-6 and TRBJ1-3; a weak D match, TRBD1 (5 bases). V shed 5 bases and J shed 2 bases, with 17 bases lying between them. The germline CDR1 and CDR2 sequences are SGHDT and YYEEEE. The CDR3 has 16 residues. The CDR3 protein is CASRRRGGSAGNTIYF. The CDR3 nucleotides are TGTGCCAGCAGGCGGAGGGGAGGGTCGGCTGGAAACACCATATATTTT.

This clone was recorded a few times. The chain employs TRBV7-3 and TRBJ2-5; D unresolved. The V end lost 2 bases, the J end lost 2 bases, and 6 bases lay between the germline ends. This CDR3 comprises 13 residues. CDR1 SGHTA and CDR2 FQGTGA come from the germline V gene. CDR3 region: CASSLGLQETQYF. CDR3 nucleotides: TGTGCCAGCAGCTTAGGGCTGCAAGAGACCCAGTACTTC.

This clone was counted a single time. The V call is TRBV24-1, the J call TRBJ2-1; 14 bases agree with TRBD2. The germline V gene encodes CDR1 KGHDR and CDR2 SFDVKD. This CDR3 is 17 amino acids long. V was clipped by 4 bases and J by 8 bases; unmatched bases: 9. CDR3 residues: CATSELPGLAGGDEQFF. In DNA form, the CDR3 reads TGTGCCACCAGTGAACTACCCGGACTAGCGGGAGGTGATGAGCAGTTCTTC.

This clone has just a few counts. V is TRBV7-2 and J is TRBJ2-7; a weak D match, TRBD1 (6 bases). The V and J ends lost 5 bases and 0 bases respectively, with 14 bases between them. This CDR3 comprises 15 residues. Germline values: CDR1 SGHTA, CDR2 FQGNSA. DNA for the CDR3: TGTGCCAGCAGCCCCGGACAGACAATCTCCTACGAGCAGTACTTC. Its translation: CASSPGQTISYEQYF.

This chain links TRBV27 with TRBJ2-1, with D tentatively TRBD2 (6 bases). Trimming cost V 4 bases and J 2 bases, with 12 bases left between them. There are 15 residues in the CDR3. CDR1 is MNHEY and CDR2 is SMNVEV in the germline V gene (reference sequence). As DNA, the CDR3 is TGTGCCAGCAGTTCTGGAGGGAGGCCCTACAATGAGCAGTTCTTC. Amino acid sequence: CASSSGGRPYNEQFF.

This rearrangement joins TRBV24-1 to TRBJ2-1; 10 bases are shared with TRBD1. This CDR3 comprises 18 residues. The V gene end was trimmed by 3 bases and the J gene end by 5 bases; junction bases not matched to a gene: 12. The V gene's germline CDR1 is KGHDR and CDR2 SFDVKD. The CDR3 sequence is CATSDPKKGQGIHNEQFF. The CDR3 region has the DNA TGTGCCACCAGTGATCCAAAGAAGGGACAGGGGATACACAATGAGCAGTTCTTC.

The table lists this clone with a count of one. This chain joins TRBV4-3 and TRBJ2-2; D gene uncertain. Germline V lookup: CDR1 LGHNA, CDR2 YSLEER. V shed 0 bases and J shed 2 bases, with 25 bases lying between them. There are 21 residues in the CDR3. CDR3 protein: CASSQDQHRPTGGANTGELFF. The CDR3 nucleotides are TGCGCCAGCAGCCAAGATCAGCACCGCCCAACTGGCGGAGCCAACACCGGGGAGCTGTTTTTT.

The rearrangement links TRBV7-9 to TRBJ1-2; no clear D gene. Germline V gene data show CDR1 as SEHNR and CDR2 as FQNEAQ (reference sequence). The V end was cut by 3 bases, the J end by 8 bases, with 7 bases between. The CDR3 sequence is 11 residues long. The CDR3 region has the DNA TGTGCCAGCAGCTTTATGTCCGGCTACACCTTC. The encoded protein is CASSFMSGYTF. The whole variable domain, filled in from reference TRBV7-9 and TRBJ1-2, reads DTGVSQNPRHKITKRGQNVTFRCDPISEHNRLYWYRQTLGQGPEFLTYFQNEAQLEKSRLLSDRFSAERPKGSFSTLEIQRTEQGDSAMYLCASSFMSGYTFGSGTRLTVV.

The chain joins TRBV28 to TRBJ2-5, with 7 bases lining up with TRBD1. Germline values: CDR1 MDHEN, CDR2 SYDVKM. With 3 bases clipped from V and 5 bases from J, the junction kept 12 bases outside the gene matches. CDR3 size: 16 residues. CDR3 DNA: TGTGCCAGCAGTTTCCTTCTTGAGAGGGGGCTGGAGACCCAGTACTTC. It yields the protein CASSFLLERGLETQYF.

This clone was seen a single time. The V call is TRBV4-2, the J call TRBJ2-3; 10 nucleotides agree with TRBD2. Trimming at V came to 0 bases and at J to 8 bases, leaving 14 bases not matched to a gene. Germline V CDR1 and CDR2: LGHNA, YNFKEQ. CDR3 length equals 18 residues. This CDR3 reads CASSQELSPSGSAGTQYF. CDR3 DNA sequence: TGTGCCAGCAGCCAAGAGCTGTCCCCTAGCGGGAGCGCAGGTACGCAGTATTTT.

The gene calls are TRBV7-3 and TRBJ2-5, with D possibly matching TRBD2 (5 bases). Germline CDR1 reads SGHTA; CDR2 reads FQGTGA. The CDR3 totals 15 residues. Between the trimmed V and J ends, which lost 5 bases and 6 bases, there was a span of 19 bases. The CDR3 region has the DNA TGTGCCAGCAGCGTGGGGAGCGACGCCGGAAAGACCCAGTACTTC. This gives the protein CASSVGSDAGKTQYF.

This clone has more than one count but fewer than ten. This rearrangement joins TRBV14 to TRBJ2-3; the D gene is possibly TRBD2 (6 bases). V gave up 1 base and J gave up 2 bases, with 19 bases separating them. This CDR3 is 18 amino acids long. The germline gives CDR1 SGHDN, CDR2 FVKESK. Written as DNA, the CDR3 is TGTGCCAGCAGCCAAGGTATTAGCGGACTATCACTCACAGATACGCAGTATTTT. Its protein is CASSQGISGLSLTDTQYF.

This clone has more than one count but fewer than ten. This chain joins TRBV13 and TRBJ2-2; D unclear. Trimming cost V 6 bases and J 1 base, with 12 bases left between them. The CDR3 runs to 15 residues. Germline V gene lookup returns CDR1 PRHDT and CDR2 FYEKMQ (reference sequence). The CDR3 nucleotides read TGTGCCAGCAGGAGAGAGACGGGGAACACCGGGGAGCTGTTTTTT. Translated: CASRRETGNTGELFF.

V gene TRBV4-1 combines with J gene TRBJ1-1; a weak D match, TRBD1 (5 bases). Germline CDR1 is MGHRA and CDR2 is YSYEKL. The length of the CDR3 is 14 residues. Trimming left V 4 bases short and J 1 base short, with 10 bases between. This CDR3 is CASSLTGGNTEAFF. In DNA, the CDR3 is TGCGCCAGCAGCCTGACGGGGGGGAACACTGAAGCTTTCTTT.

V usage is TRBV11-2 and J usage is TRBJ1-1; TRBD1 aligns across 7 bases. The junction had 8 bases not matched to a gene; V was cut back by 3 bases and J by 4 bases. This CDR3 comprises 15 residues. Germline V gene lookup returns CDR1 SGHAT and CDR2 FQNNGV. This CDR3 reads CASSFLTGKGTEAFF. CDR3 nucleotide sequence: TGTGCCAGCAGCTTTCTGACAGGGAAGGGCACTGAAGCTTTCTTT.

The chain couples TRBV11-2 to TRBJ2-5; 7 bases match TRBD2. V dropped 4 bases and J dropped 2; count of bases not matched to a gene: 10. CDR1 and CDR2 (germline): SGHAT, FQNNGV. The CDR3 is 16 residues long. The CDR3 DNA sequence: TGTGCCAGCAGCTCATCCCTTGGGGGGGGTCAAGAGACCCAGTACTTC. Encoded protein: CASSSSLGGGQETQYF.

The V call is TRBV21-1, the J call TRBJ1-1; the D call in the table, TRBD1, was not verified against the DNA. TRBV21-1 corresponds to a pseudogene. CDR3 size: 15 residues. In nucleotides, the CDR3 is TGTGCCAGCAGCACCGCGGACAGGGCCCACACTGAAGCTTTCTTT. This translates into CASSTADRAHTEAFF.

The chain carries TRBV6-5 and TRBJ1-3, with 7 bases identical to TRBD1. V was clipped by 6 bases and J by 4 bases; unmatched bases: 9. In germline, CDR1 is MNHEY, CDR2 SVGAGI. The CDR3 length is 15 residues. CDR3 coding DNA: TGTGCCAGCAGCCCCGACAGGGCTCCAGGAAACACCATATATTTT. Its translation is CASSPDRAPGNTIYF.

This sequence joins TRBV3-1 (or the pseudogene TRBV3-2) and TRBJ1-2; D call uncertain. The CDR3 sequence is 13 residues long. Germline CDR1 is LGHDT and CDR2 is YNNKEL (reference sequence). The V end was cut by 5 bases, the J end by 7 bases, with 14 bases between. For the CDR3, the DNA is TGTGCCAGCAGCTCAGACACCGACCCTGGCTACACCTTC. Its protein is CASSSDTDPGYTF.

This chain connects TRBV7-8 to TRBJ2-7; 10 positions match TRBD1. CDR3 length equals 13 residues. The germline V gene encodes CDR1 SGHVS and CDR2 FQNEAQ. Losses at the gene ends were 4 bases for V and 6 bases for J; bases not matched to a gene: 3. DNA of the CDR3: TGTGCCAGCAGCTACGGACAGGGGGGCGAGCAGTACTTC. This encodes CASSYGQGGEQYF.

The chain uses TRBV7-6 and TRBJ1-1; D not resolved. Germline V gene data show CDR1 as SGHVS and CDR2 as FNYEAQ. CDR3 size: 13 residues. With 4 bases removed from V and 1 base from J, the gap between germline ends came to 7 bases. The CDR3: CASSSQENTEAFF. For the CDR3, the DNA is TGTGCCAGCAGCTCGCAGGAGAACACTGAAGCTTTCTTT.

V usage is TRBV4-1 and J usage is TRBJ1-1, with D possibly TRBD1 on 5 matching bases. From germline, CDR1 is MGHRA and CDR2 YSYEKL. The ends were cut back, 0 bases at V and 7 bases at J, with 27 bases in the middle. The CDR3 has 19 residues. The CDR3 nucleotides are TGCGCCAGCAGCCAAGATATTTGGTTAAAGACAGTTTCCGTAAATGAAGCTTTCTTT. Translation gives CASSQDIWLKTVSVNEAFF.

This clone occurred a few times. The chain joins TRBV7-2 to TRBJ1-1; TRBD1 matches 9 bases. Germline trimming cut 5 bases from V and 0 bases from J; bases unmatched to any gene: 10. Germline loops: CDR1 SGHTA, CDR2 FQGNSA. The CDR3 sequence is 17 residues long. CDR3 sequence reads: CASSPFGDRAMNTEAFF. The CDR3 coding sequence is TGTGCCAGCAGCCCCTTTGGGGACAGGGCGATGAACACTGAAGCTTTCTTT.

V is TRBV28 and J is TRBJ1-5, with D possibly matching TRBD1 (5 bases). Deletions cut 6 bases from V and 4 bases from J, with 13 bases between. This CDR3 region has 14 residues. CDR1 is MDHEN, CDR2 SYDVKM, per germline. The CDR3 here is CASSLGSGNQPQHF. DNA of the CDR3: TGTGCCAGCAGCTTGGGCTCAGGGAATCAGCCCCAGCATTTT. The variable domain in full, with the rest retrieved from reference TRBV28 and TRBJ1-5, is DVKVTQSSRYLVKRTGEKVFLECVQDMDHENMFWYRQDPGLGLRLIYFSYDVKMKEKGDIPEGYSVSREKKERFSLILESASTNQTSMYLCASSLGSGNQPQHFGDGTRLSIL.

CDR3 region: CASRQTGQSGYTF. The DNA for the CDR3 is TGTGCCAGCAGACAAACAGGGCAATCGGGCTACACCTTC. This chain joins TRBV4-2 and TRBJ1-2, with D tentatively TRBD1 (6 bases). The germline V gene encodes CDR1 LGHNA and CDR2 YNFKEQ. This CDR3 contains 13 residues. The V end lost 6 bases, the J end lost 8 bases, and 16 bases lay between the germline ends.

The gene calls are TRBV3-1 (or the pseudogene TRBV3-2) and TRBJ1-2; 9 nucleotides line up with TRBD1. V was clipped by 2 bases and J by 8 bases; unmatched bases: 9. Germline values: CDR1 LGHDT, CDR2 YNNKEL (reference sequence). The CDR3 is made up of 15 amino acids. The CDR3 loop is CASSQSDRGRRGYTF. The CDR3 DNA sequence: TGTGCCAGCAGCCAATCGGACAGGGGACGTAGGGGCTACACCTTC.

The chain carries TRBV5-1 and TRBJ1-1, with TRBD1 matching 7 bases. The germline CDR1 and CDR2 sequences are SGHRS and YFSETQ. The CDR3 length is 13 residues. J gave up 3 bases and V 3 bases, and 2 bases lay outside the gene matches. The CDR3 spells CASSSQGDTEAFF. As DNA, the CDR3 is TGCGCCAGCAGCTCGCAGGGGGACACTGAAGCTTTCTTT.

This clone was seen only a few times. The chain recombines TRBV18 with TRBJ1-5; 8 bases are a match to TRBD1. The CDR3 has 14 amino acids. The germline V gene has CDR1 KGHSH and CDR2 LQKENI. V lost 4 bases, J lost 7 bases, and 6 bases stayed unmatched. CDR3 region: CASSRDRGIQPQHF. The CDR3 bases are TGTGCCAGCTCACGAGACAGGGGCATACAGCCCCAGCATTTT.

J is TRBJ1-2 and V is TRBV29-1; D call uncertain. Germline V lookup: CDR1 SQVTM, CDR2 ANQGSEA. Trimming took off 4 bases at V and 3 bases at J, with 12 bases between the two ends. This CDR3 contains 13 residues. DNA for the CDR3: TGCAGCGTTGCTATGGGCACATACTATGGCTACACCTTC. The encoded protein is CSVAMGTYYGYTF.

The chain combines TRBV15 with TRBJ1-3, with a tentative D call TRBD1 (5 bases). The V and J ends lost 3 bases and 2 bases respectively, with 11 bases between them. Germline V gene lookup returns CDR1 LNHNV and CDR2 YYDKDF (reference sequence). The CDR3 extends over 15 amino acids. In nucleotides, the CDR3 is TGTGCCACCAGCAGCCGGGGGGGGGCTGGAAACACCATATATTTT. Amino acids: CATSSRGGAGNTIYF.